Listed here are 10 T cell receptor beta chains from one sample, sequenced in a study of CD8 T cells in Susac syndrome. Reverse transcription of roughly 0.5 to 1 ug RNA was carried out with random hexamers. TCRdb used MiXCR to reprocess the immunoSEQ multiplex PCR reads, holding one entry per CDR3 protein. This table has 200,000 to 250,000 distinct CDR3 sequences, about 95% appearing once. The material sequenced was CD4+ T cells from PBMCs. These receptors were taken from a human donor with multiple sclerosis.

The CDR3 loop is CASSRAQAMGQPAVEAFF. DNA of the CDR3: TGTGCCAGCAGCCGAGCACAGGCGATGGGACAGCCGGCCGTTGAAGCTTTCTTT. The rearrangement uses TRBV3-1 and TRBJ1-1, with 7 bases aligning to TRBD1. The germline V gene has CDR1 LGHDT and CDR2 YNNKEL (reference sequence). V trimming: 4 bases; J trimming: 7 bases; junction bases outside the gene matches: 21. The CDR3 sequence is 18 residues long.

The chain uses TRBV20-1 and TRBJ2-1, with a weak D call TRBD2 (6 bases). Deletions cut 0 bases from V and 10 bases from J, with 16 bases between. CDR1 and CDR2 from the germline V gene are DFQATT and SNEGSKA (reference sequence). The CDR3 loop spans 14 amino acids. The CDR3: CSARDSRAEGEQFF. CDR3 nucleotide sequence: TGCAGTGCTAGAGATAGTCGGGCGGAGGGAGAGCAGTTCTTC.

This clonotype was recorded only once. The rearrangement links TRBV30 to TRBJ2-7; tentative D call: TRBD2 (7 bases). V lost 5 bases, J lost 3 bases, and 17 bases lay in between. CDR3 length equals 14 residues. Germline CDR1 and CDR2: GTSNPN and SVGIG (reference sequence). CDR3 sequence (DNA): TGTGCCTGGGGGGAGGGGGTGTACGGCTACGAGCAGTACTTC. Its translation is CAWGEGVYGYEQYF.

This sequence joins TRBV2 and TRBJ2-6; D is possibly TRBD2 (5 bases). V lost 7 bases to trimming and J lost 0 bases, with 10 bases between them. The CDR3 spans 15 residues. Germline CDR1 is SNHLY and CDR2 is FYNNEI. The CDR3 sequence: CASNLADSGANVLTF. The CDR3 nucleotides are TGTGCCAGCAATCTAGCCGACTCTGGGGCCAACGTCCTGACTTTC.

The chain recombines TRBV7-2 with TRBJ2-5; D is ambiguous. The CDR3 is made up of 14 amino acids. Germline CDR1 and CDR2: SGHTA and FQGNSA. Between the trimmed V and J ends, which lost 7 bases and 5 bases, there was a span of 17 bases. The CDR3 region is CASNRNPPDETQYF. The CDR3 nucleotides are TGTGCCAGCAACCGTAACCCGCCTGACGAGACCCAGTACTTC.

The CDR3 DNA is TGCAGCGTTGATGAGGCCTTGGGGAACGAGCAGTACTTC. Residues: CSVDEALGNEQYF. The chain links TRBV29-1 to TRBJ2-7; D is unresolved. CDR1 and CDR2 from the germline V gene are SQVTM and ANQGSEA. The CDR3 contains 13 residues. Trimming took off 3 bases at V and 5 bases at J, with 14 bases between the two ends.

In its sample, this clonotype was seen once. J is TRBJ1-4 and V is TRBV21-1; the tabulated D call, TRBD1, remains unverified against the DNA. TRBV21-1 is assigned pseudogene status. The length of the CDR3 is 15 residues. DNA for the CDR3: TGTGCCAGCAGCAAATTTCAGGGGCCAGGGGAAAAACTGTTTTTT. This sequence encodes CASSKFQGPGEKLFF.

The J gene is TRBJ2-3, the V gene TRBV29-1, with a tentative D call TRBD2 (5 bases). Between the trimmed V and J ends, which lost 6 bases and 4 bases, there was a span of 8 bases. Germline V CDR1 and CDR2: SQVTM, ANQGSEA. The CDR3 contains 11 residues. This chain's CDR3 is CSVDFSDTQYF. DNA for the CDR3: TGCAGCGTGGACTTCTCAGATACGCAGTATTTT.

This chain links TRBV6-1 with TRBJ1-5; D is undetermined. The V end lost 10 bases, the J end lost 2 bases, and 21 bases lay between the germline ends. The CDR3 length is 16 residues. Germline values: CDR1 MNHNS, CDR2 SASEGT. The CDR3 reads CATLPSVPAGNQPQHF. In DNA, the CDR3 is TGTGCCACCCTCCCCTCGGTTCCAGCGGGCAATCAGCCCCAGCATTTT.

This chain links TRBV11-2 with TRBJ2-1, with 7 positions matching TRBD2. This CDR3 contains 13 residues. V dropped 4 bases and J dropped 14; count of bases not matched to a gene: 11. From germline, CDR1 is SGHAT and CDR2 FQNNGV. The CDR3 DNA is TGTGCCAGCAGCTCGGGACTAACGGGGGTCGAGTTCTTC. It specifies CASSSGLTGVEFF.